These 13 T cell receptor beta chains share one sample of origin, sequenced in a study of blood T cell repertoires in COVID-19 (dated by TCRdb to the early 2020s). Libraries were constructed by the immunoSEQ multiplex PCR assay. Entries here come from immuneACCESS through TCRdb and include only in-frame sequences with V and J called. Some clones fail to appear in such tables; in the studies checked, an unresolved V gene covers under half of the shortfall, and the cause of the remainder is unknown. Within this sample are 60,000 to 70,000 clones, with roughly nine tenths of them counted one time only. Roughly 4% of the sample is taken by the ten largest. Sequenced sample: peripheral blood. The receptors were sampled from a middle-aged man with active COVID-19.

J is TRBJ2-2 and V is TRBV18; 14 bases match TRBD2. Germline CDR1 reads KGHSH; CDR2 reads LQKENI. This CDR3 comprises 18 residues. J was trimmed by 0 bases and V by 2 bases; bases with no gene match: 2. The CDR3 here is CASSPRTSGGPNTGELFF. The CDR3 coding sequence is TGTGCCAGCTCACCAAGGACTAGCGGGGGGCCGAACACCGGGGAGCTGTTTTTT.

This clone was seen a handful of times. The chain uses TRBV2 and TRBJ1-3; 9 nucleotides match TRBD1. CDR1 and CDR2 (germline): SNHLY, FYNNEI. V gave up 7 bases and J gave up 0 bases; unmatched junction bases: 7. There are 16 residues in the CDR3. The CDR3 coding sequence is TGTGCCAGCAAATGGGACAGGGACCACTCTGGAAACACCATATATTTT. Translation gives CASKWDRDHSGNTIYF.

This clone was seen a few times. The chain employs TRBV7-8 and TRBJ1-1; perhaps TRBD1 as D (5 bases). This CDR3 contains 17 residues. Germline loops: CDR1 SGHVS, CDR2 FQNEAQ. Trimming pared 0 bases from V and 0 bases from J, leaving 14 bases between. In nucleotides, the CDR3 is TGTGCCAGCAGCTTAGCGCGATGGGCAGGGATGAACACTGAAGCTTTCTTT. It codes for CASSLARWAGMNTEAFF.

The genes are TRBV18 and TRBJ2-1; 11 positions agree with TRBD2. Per germline, CDR1 KGHSH and CDR2 LQKENI. The length of the CDR3 is 15 residues. Trimming took 6 bases from V and 4 from J; bases not matched to a gene: 5. This CDR3 reads CASSKLAGEYNEQFF. The CDR3 DNA reads as TGTGCCAGCTCCAAACTAGCGGGAGAGTACAATGAGCAGTTCTTC.

V and J are TRBV7-9 and TRBJ2-7, with no clear D. Germline assignment: CDR1 SEHNR and CDR2 FQNEAQ (reference sequence). Deletions cut 2 bases from V and 5 bases from J, with 7 bases between. There are 12 residues in the CDR3. DNA for the CDR3: TGTGCCAGCAGCTTAATCCGGGACGAGCAGTACTTC. Its protein is CASSLIRDEQYF.

The chain couples TRBV2 to TRBJ1-4; perhaps TRBD1 as D (5 bases). Germline V CDR1 and CDR2: SNHLY, FYNNEI. The CDR3 is 14 amino acids. V gave up 7 bases and J gave up 4 bases, with 13 bases separating them. The CDR3 region has the DNA TGTGCCAGCACTTTAAGGGGAAATAATGAAAAACTGTTTTTT. This sequence encodes CASTLRGNNEKLFF.

This clone occurred once. The chain carries TRBV10-3 and TRBJ1-2; D possibly corresponds to TRBD1 (5 bases). V was cut by 6 bases and J by 8 bases, with 16 bases left in between. Germline CDR1 and CDR2: ENHRY and SYGVKD. The CDR3 is made up of 13 amino acids. CDR3 nucleotides: TGTGCCATCAGGAGGCGCGGGGGAGAAGGCTACACCTTC. It codes for CAIRRRGGEGYTF.

This chain links TRBV2 with TRBJ1-6; D is ambiguous. Germline loops: CDR1 SNHLY, CDR2 FYNNEI. CDR3 length equals 15 residues. V was clipped by 8 bases and J by 4 bases, with 15 bases between them. CDR3: CASQAPPGYNSPLHF. CDR3 DNA: TGTGCCAGCCAAGCCCCCCCAGGATATAATTCACCCCTCCACTTT.

This clone was found a few times. The DNA for the CDR3 is TGCAGCGCTCAGTTAACGACTAATGAAAAACTGTTTTTT. Its protein product is CSAQLTTNEKLFF. The gene calls are TRBV29-1 and TRBJ1-4; D uncertain. From germline, CDR1 is SQVTM and CDR2 ANQGSEA. The CDR3 has 13 residues. V lost 7 bases, J lost 2 bases, and 11 bases lay in between.

J is TRBJ1-1 and V is TRBV7-9, with 7 bases matching TRBD1. V was pared by 11 bases and J by 4 bases, with 16 bases of the junction left unmatched. From germline, CDR1 is SEHNR and CDR2 FQNEAQ (reference sequence). The CDR3 is 15 residues long. Written as DNA, the CDR3 is TGTGCCGCCCAGGGGGTGGGGGCGCAGGGCACTGAAGCTTTCTTT. Translated: CAAQGVGAQGTEAFF.

CDR3: CASSVVGRGDEQFF. The CDR3, as DNA: TGTGCCAGCAGCGTAGTCGGGCGGGGGGATGAGCAGTTCTTC. V gene TRBV9 combines with J gene TRBJ2-1; 8 bases match TRBD2. V dropped 0 bases and J dropped 8; count of bases not matched to a gene: 4. Germline assignment: CDR1 SGDLS and CDR2 YYNGEE. The CDR3 length is 14 residues.

This clone was detected only a few times. The gene calls are TRBV3-1 (or the pseudogene TRBV3-2) and TRBJ2-7, with 12 bases aligning to TRBD2. CDR1 and CDR2 from the germline V gene are LGHDT and YNNKEL (reference sequence). The CDR3 is 16 amino acids. The trim removed 3 bases at V and 6 bases at J, leaving 9 bases unmatched. The CDR3 DNA is TGTGCCAGCAGCCAGGCTCTAGCGGGAGGGCCAGGCGAGCAGTACTTC. Residues: CASSQALAGGPGEQYF.

The rearrangement uses TRBV2 and TRBJ2-2, with D possibly TRBD2 on 5 matching bases. Germline loops: CDR1 SNHLY, CDR2 FYNNEI. The CDR3 consists of 16 residues. V was pared by 2 bases and J by 4 bases, with 14 bases between. CDR3 amino acids: CASSERRGSGTGELFF. The CDR3 DNA reads TGTGCCAGCAGTGAACGGAGAGGGAGTGGCACCGGGGAGCTGTTTTTT.